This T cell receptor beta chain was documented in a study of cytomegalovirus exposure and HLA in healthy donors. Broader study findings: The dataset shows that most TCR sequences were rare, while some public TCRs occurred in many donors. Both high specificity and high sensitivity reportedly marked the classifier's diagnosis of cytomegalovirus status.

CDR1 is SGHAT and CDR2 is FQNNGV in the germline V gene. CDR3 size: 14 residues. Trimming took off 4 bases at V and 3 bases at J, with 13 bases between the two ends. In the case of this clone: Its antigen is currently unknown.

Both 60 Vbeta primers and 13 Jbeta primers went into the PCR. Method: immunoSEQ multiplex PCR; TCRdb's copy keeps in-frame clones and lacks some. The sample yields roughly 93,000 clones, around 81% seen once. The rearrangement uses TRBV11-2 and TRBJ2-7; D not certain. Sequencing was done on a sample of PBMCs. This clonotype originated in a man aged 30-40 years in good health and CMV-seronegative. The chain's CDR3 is CASSSVGGDYEQYF. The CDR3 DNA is TGTGCCAGCAGCTCCGTTGGCGGAGACTACGAGCAGTACTTC.